This T cell receptor (beta chain) derives from a study of blood T cell repertoires in COVID-19. Study background: In each case, the material was cDNA or gDNA derived from T cells, B-cell-depleted T cells, or PBMCs.

Measured with immunoSEQ multiplex PCR; TCRdb has only the in-frame clones, and not every one. Among roughly 100,000 clones listed, approximately 83% were seen once. Sequenced input: peripheral blood. The receptor comes from a man aged 50 to 59 with acute or convalescent COVID-19.

CDR3 amino acids: CATSDSNRLQTMNTEAFF. CDR3 DNA sequence: TGTGCCACCAGTGATTCCAACAGGCTACAAACCATGAACACTGAAGCTTTCTTT. This chain uses TRBV24-1 with TRBJ1-1; maybe TRBD1 (5 bases). This CDR3 is built from 18 residues. Per the germline V gene, CDR1 is KGHDR and CDR2 is SFDVKD. V lost 2 bases and J 0 bases, leaving 18 bases between the germline ends.